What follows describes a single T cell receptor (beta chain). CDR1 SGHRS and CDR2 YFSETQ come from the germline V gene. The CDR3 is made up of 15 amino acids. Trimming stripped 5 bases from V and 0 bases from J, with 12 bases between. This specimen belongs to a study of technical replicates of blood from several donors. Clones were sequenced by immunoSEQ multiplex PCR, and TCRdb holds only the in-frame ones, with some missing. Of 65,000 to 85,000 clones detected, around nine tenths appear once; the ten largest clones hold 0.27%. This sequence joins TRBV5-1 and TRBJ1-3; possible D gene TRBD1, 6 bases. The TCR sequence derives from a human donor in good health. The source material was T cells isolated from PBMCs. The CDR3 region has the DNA TGCGCCAGCAGGGCTCCAGGGGTCTCTGGAAACACCATATATTTT. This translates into CASRAPGVSGNTIYF.